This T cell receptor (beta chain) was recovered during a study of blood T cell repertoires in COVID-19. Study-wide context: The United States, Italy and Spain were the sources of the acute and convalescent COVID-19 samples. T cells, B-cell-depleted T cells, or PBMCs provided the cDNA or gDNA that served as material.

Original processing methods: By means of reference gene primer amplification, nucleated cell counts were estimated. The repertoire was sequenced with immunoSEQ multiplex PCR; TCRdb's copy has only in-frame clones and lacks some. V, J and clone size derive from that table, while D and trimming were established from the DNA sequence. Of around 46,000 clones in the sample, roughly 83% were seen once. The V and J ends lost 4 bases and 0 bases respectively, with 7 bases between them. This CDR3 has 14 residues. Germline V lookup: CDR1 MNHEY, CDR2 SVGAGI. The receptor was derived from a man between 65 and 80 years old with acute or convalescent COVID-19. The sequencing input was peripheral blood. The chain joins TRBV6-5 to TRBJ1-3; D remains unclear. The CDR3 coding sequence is TGTGCCAGCAGTTCGGGGTACTCTGGAAACACCATATATTTT. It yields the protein CASSSGYSGNTIYF.